This is a list of T cell receptor beta chains from one sample in a study of glioma-infiltrating T cells after dendritic cell vaccination. Profiling relied on immunoSEQ multiplex PCR, and the TCRdb table lists in-frame clones only, not all of them. Here the sample spans 65,000 to 80,000 clones, about four fifths being singletons. The starting material was blood, obtained before dendritic cell vaccination. Receptor source: a human donor with glioblastoma. Both conserved end residues are part of each CDR3. A D gene is named only where the DNA matches it firmly. Where a row states a size, it is once, few, many or the class of an expanded clone; other rows omit it.

j_call | clone_size | d_call | v_call | cdr3_aa | cdr3_nt
TRBJ2-7 | . | . | TRBV5-5 | CASSLDRPYEQYF | TGTGCCAGCAGCTTGGACAGGCCTTACGAGCAGTACTTC
TRBJ2-7 | . | TRBD2 | TRBV5-6 | CASSLVRGGGEQYF | TGTGCCAGCAGCTTGGTGCGGGGGGGAGGGGAGCAGTACTTC
TRBJ1-2 | . | TRBD1 | TRBV5-4 | CASSNSGTGGLTDGYTF | TGTGCCAGCAGTAACTCCGGGACAGGGGGCTTGACTGATGGCTACACCTTC
TRBJ2-7 | . | TRBD2 | TRBV6-6 | CASSYSSGAGGEQYF | TGTGCCAGCAGTTACTCGTCAGGGGCGGGAGGCGAGCAGTACTTC
TRBJ1-4 | . | . | TRBV19 | CASSPGTASEKLFF | TGTGCCAGTAGCCCGGGGACTGCCAGTGAAAAACTGTTTTTT
TRBJ1-1 | . | . | TRBV15 | CATSRDYRRGEAFF | TGTGCCACCAGCAGAGATTATCGGAGGGGTGAAGCTTTCTTT
TRBJ2-1 | . | TRBD2 | TRBV14 | CASSQLAGGYNEQFF | TGTGCCAGCAGCCAACTTGCGGGGGGGTACAATGAGCAGTTCTTC
TRBJ2-7 | . | TRBD1 | TRBV6-1 | CASSSGQGRPYEQYF | TGTGCCAGCAGTTCCGGACAGGGAAGACCCTACGAGCAGTACTTC
TRBJ2-5 | once | TRBD1 | TRBV6-1 | CASSVTRDRGETQYF | TGTGCCAGCAGTGTGACCCGGGACAGGGGAGAGACCCAGTACTTC
TRBJ2-7 | . | . | TRBV14 | CASSVQGYEQYF | TGTGCCAGCAGCGTCCAGGGATACGAGCAGTACTTC
TRBJ2-2 | . | . | TRBV5-1 | CASSFRTGRGTGELFF | TGCGCCAGCAGCTTTCGGACAGGGAGGGGGACCGGGGAGCTGTTTTTT
TRBJ1-4 | few | . | TRBV6-6 | CASSYSMRQSNEKLFF | TGTGCCAGCAGTTACTCAATGAGACAGTCAAATGAAAAACTGTTTTTT
TRBJ1-1 | . | . | TRBV5-6 | CASSIRAIFDTEAFF | TGTGCCAGCAGCATCAGGGCGATCTTCGACACTGAAGCTTTCTTT
TRBJ1-1 | . | . | TRBV6-5 | CASSTGWNTEAFF | TGTGCCAGCTCGACAGGTTGGAACACTGAAGCTTTCTTT
TRBJ1-1 | . | . | TRBV6-1 | CASRRGGIGTEAFF | TGTGCCAGCAGAAGAGGGGGTATTGGCACTGAAGCTTTCTTT
TRBJ1-2 | . | . | TRBV29-1 | CSVVIEQGGYGYTF | TGCAGCGTTGTGATAGAGCAGGGCGGCTATGGCTACACCTTC
TRBJ1-5 | . | . | TRBV6-1 | CASRQDSYQPQHF | TGTGCCAGCAGGCAGGACAGTTATCAGCCCCAGCATTTT
TRBJ1-4 | once | . | TRBV2 | CASNREGSGEKLFF | TGTGCCAGCAACCGGGAGGGGTCTGGTGAAAAACTGTTTTTT
TRBJ2-5 | . | TRBD2 | TRBV7-8 | CASSLIPGGETQYF | TGTGCCAGCAGCTTAATCCCGGGGGGAGAGACCCAGTACTTC
TRBJ2-5 | . | . | TRBV2 | CASSEDGRGETQYF | TGTGCCAGCAGTGAAGATGGCAGGGGCGAGACCCAGTACTTC
TRBJ1-1 | . | TRBD1 | TRBV15 | CATSRETGGLFEAFF | TGTGCCACCAGCAGAGAAACAGGGGGCCTGTTTGAAGCTTTCTTT
TRBJ1-2 | . | TRBD1 | TRBV5-1 | CASSFTGESYGYTF | TGCGCCAGCAGCTTTACAGGGGAGAGCTATGGCTACACCTTC
TRBJ2-7 | . | . | TRBV5-1 | CASSSDPADTNYEQYF | TGCGCCAGCAGCTCCGATCCGGCAGACACGAACTACGAGCAGTACTTC
TRBJ1-1 | once | . | TRBV25-1 | CASSELSAPEAFF | TGTGCCAGCAGTGAGCTCAGCGCCCCTGAAGCTTTCTTT
TRBJ2-7 | few | . | TRBV2 | CASRAASYEQYF | TGTGCCAGCAGAGCTGCTTCCTACGAGCAGTACTTC
TRBJ1-3 | . | TRBD1 | TRBV9 | CASSARPGQGAISGNTIYF | TGTGCCAGCAGCGCCCGACCGGGACAGGGGGCGATCTCTGGAAACACCATATATTTT
TRBJ1-4 | few | . | TRBV4-1 | CASTLYLNNEKLFF | TGCGCCAGCACCCTCTATCTCAATAATGAAAAACTGTTTTTT
TRBJ2-3 | . | . | TRBV5-6 | CASSLVSGLTDTQYF | TGTGCCAGCAGCTTGGTGAGCGGACTCACAGATACGCAGTATTTT
TRBJ2-2 | . | TRBD2 | TRBV4-2 | CASSQGDQKGLRETGELFF | TGTGCCAGCAGCCAAGGGGATCAAAAGGGACTACGGGAGACCGGGGAGCTGTTTTTT
TRBJ2-5 | once | . | TRBV6-6 | CASSYRLSQETQYF | TGTGCCAGCAGTTACCGACTGAGTCAAGAGACCCAGTACTTC
TRBJ1-6 | . | . | TRBV27 | CASSLSAETGSNSPLHF | TGTGCCAGCAGTTTATCCGCAGAGACAGGCTCCAATTCACCCCTCCACTTT
TRBJ2-2 | once | TRBD2 | TRBV29-1 | CSAELAGGSIGELFF | TGCAGCGCCGAACTAGCGGGGGGGAGTATCGGGGAGCTGTTTTTT
TRBJ1-2 | . | . | TRBV7-9 | CASSSASAGNYGYTF | TGTGCCAGCAGCTCAGCCTCAGCGGGAAACTATGGCTACACCTTC
TRBJ2-1 | once | TRBD2 | TRBV19 | CASSISASGANEQFF | TGTGCCAGTAGTATTTCGGCTAGCGGGGCTAATGAGCAGTTCTTC
TRBJ2-1 | . | . | TRBV6-1 | CASSGGNSYNEQFF | TGTGCCAGCAGTGGGGGCAACTCCTACAATGAGCAGTTCTTC
TRBJ2-3 | few | TRBD2 | TRBV6-5 | CASRGLAVDTDTQYF | TGTGCCAGCAGAGGGCTAGCGGTCGACACAGATACGCAGTATTTT
TRBJ2-5 | . | TRBD1 | TRBV7-9 | CASSLVTGEETQYF | TGTGCCAGCAGCTTAGTCACAGGGGAGGAGACCCAGTACTTC
TRBJ1-5 | . | . | TRBV7-6 | CASSLGRDGNQPQHF | TGTGCCAGCAGCTTAGGCAGGGATGGCAATCAGCCCCAGCATTTT
TRBJ1-6 | few | TRBD1 | TRBV19 | CASTTGETPLHF | TGTGCCAGTACCACAGGGGAAACACCCCTCCACTTT
TRBJ1-1 | . | . | TRBV9 | CASSPVSQGYTEAFF | TGTGCCAGCAGCCCAGTGTCCCAGGGCTACACTGAAGCTTTCTTT
TRBJ1-5 | . | . | TRBV19 | CASSKEASYQPQHF | TGTGCCAGTAGTAAGGAGGCTAGCTATCAGCCCCAGCATTTT
TRBJ2-7 | . | TRBD2 | TRBV27 | CASSLSSRIGGANYEQYF | TGTGCCAGCAGTTTATCGTCACGGATCGGGGGGGCAAACTACGAGCAGTACTTC
TRBJ1-3 | . | TRBD1 | TRBV7-2 | CASSLQGAEGNTIYF | TGCGCCAGCAGCTTACAGGGGGCGGAAGGAAACACCATATATTTT
TRBJ1-6 | . | . | TRBV9 | CASSVEPGLNSPLHF | TGTGCCAGCAGCGTAGAGCCTGGGCTTAATTCACCCCTCCACTTT
TRBJ2-5 | . | . | TRBV15 | CATSRDQEAQYF | TGTGCCACCAGCAGAGATCAGGAAGCCCAGTACTTC
TRBJ1-4 | . | . | TRBV10-3 | CAIIGAENEKLFF | TGTGCCATCATTGGGGCCGAGAATGAAAAACTGTTTTTT
TRBJ1-1 | . | TRBD1 | TRBV27 | CASYEQGTNTEAFF | TGTGCCAGCTACGAACAGGGGACGAACACTGAAGCTTTCTTT